Only a few counts were recorded for the clone carrying this T cell receptor beta chain. Its antigen is unidentified. A multiplex PCR was run with 60 Vbeta primers and 13 Jbeta primers. Profiling relied on immunoSEQ multiplex PCR, and the TCRdb table lists in-frame clones only, not all of them. The sample records over 150,000 clones, about 72% being singletons. The sample originates from a study of cytomegalovirus exposure and HLA in healthy donors. The study's findings and limits: In a later analysis, TCR beta V- and J-gene trimming was associated with a missense DCLRE1C variant. In terms of immune exposure information, only CMV serostatus was available. The study recorded some 160 TCR beta chains that were cytomegalovirus-associated.

V lost 4 bases, J lost 5 bases, and 9 bases lay in between. The V gene's germline CDR1 is MNHEY and CDR2 SMNVEV (reference sequence). The CDR3 runs 13 residues. Specimen: PBMCs. The J gene is TRBJ2-4, the V gene TRBV27; perhaps TRBD1 as D (6 bases). This clonotype originated in a man younger than 45 in good health and CMV-seropositive. The CDR3 loop reads CASSWDNENIQYF. The DNA for the CDR3 is TGTGCCAGCAGTTGGGACAATGAAAACATTCAGTACTTC.